Below, one T cell receptor (beta chain) is given with its context. Its cognate antigen is unknown. The record originates from a study of CD8 T cells in Susac syndrome. General study results and limits: TCR sequencing and HLA analysis covered a relatively small number of individuals.

V gave up 5 bases and J gave up 2 bases, with 7 bases separating them. From germline, CDR1 is SGHAT and CDR2 FQNNGV. The CDR3 sequence is 14 residues long. With random hexamers, roughly 0.5 to 1 ug RNA was reverse transcribed. An immunoSEQ multiplex PCR amplified TCR beta CDR3 over 54 Vbeta and 13 Jbeta. TCRdb re-derived calls from the immunoSEQ multiplex PCR reads in MiXCR, one entry per CDR3 protein. The sample has about 200,000 distinct CDR3 sequences, roughly 94% seen once. Blood CD8+ and CD4+ T cells underwent high-throughput TCR beta sequencing. TEMRA cells were enriched by FACS, and CD4+ and CD8+ T cells were negatively isolated.

This sequence was found in a human donor in good health. Sequenced input: CD4+ T cells from PBMCs. The J gene is TRBJ2-6, the V gene TRBV11-2; unclear D gene. CDR3 amino acids: CASSPNAGANVLTF. For the CDR3, the DNA is TGTGCCAGCAGCCCAAACGCTGGGGCCAACGTCCTGACTTTC.